Following are 27 T cell receptor delta chains from one sample sequenced in a study of γδ T cells in repeated Plasmodium falciparum infection. TCRdb re-called the multiplex PCR reads via CATT. The table shows around 82,000 delta-chain clones, with 1.4% to 1.5% occurring only once. Flow sorting of PBMC yielded separate Vgamma9/Vdelta2+ and Vdelta2-negative gammadelta T cell populations for bulk repertoire analysis. Specimen: gamma-delta T cells from blood. The receptor source for this set is a pool of human donors (malaria-infected and uninfected, not separated).

This clone showed up just a few times. The TCRdb record carries a much larger clone's protein, which differs from this DNA's translation at residue 13; a read error is the likely cause, and the protein listed here is the DNA translation. J is TRDJ1 and V is TRDV1, with D maybe TRDD3 (5 bases). TCRdb gives no J gene; it was assigned here by matching the DNA to germline. The CDR3 runs to 21 residues. Germline V gene lookup returns CDR1 TSWWSYY and CDR2 QGS. Trimming left V 6 bases short and J 0 bases short, with 32 bases between. CDR3 DNA: TGTGCTCTTGGAAGAGAACGTCTATCATACGGGGGGGTACTAAACACCGATAAACTCATCTTT. This gives the protein CALGRERLSYGGVLNTDKLIF.

This clone was seen more than once but under ten times. The TCRdb protein comes from a much larger clone and disagrees with this DNA's translation at residue 11, likely due to a read error; the protein given here is derived from the DNA. The chain recombines TRDV1 with TRDJ1; D ambiguous. CDR1 and CDR2 (germline): TSWWSYY, QGS. CDR3 size: 14 residues. The CDR3 region is CALGERMYTDNLIF. Written as DNA, the CDR3 is TGTGCTCTTGGGGAACGGATGTACACCGATAACCTCATCTTT.

This clone has at least ten counts. With a far larger clone one base away, a read error is the likely cause. The same CDR3 is also encoded by other DNA sequences in this sample. The chain recombines TRDV2 with TRDJ1; 7 positions agree with TRDD3. Germline values: CDR1 GEAIGNYY, CDR2 EKD. CDR3 length: 17 residues. CDR3 loop: CACDTQYWGRDDDKLIF. CDR3 DNA: TGCGCCTGTGACACTCAATACTGGGGCAGAGACGACGATAAACTCATCTTT.

This clone showed up just a few times. Only one base separates this from a far larger clonotype, so it likely reflects a read error. This same CDR3 is encoded by further DNA sequences in the sample. The chain has TRDV1 and TRDJ1, with 9 bases lining up with TRDD3. CDR3 size: 21 residues. Germline CDR1 and CDR2: TSWWSYY and QGS. V was pared by 4 bases and J by 0 bases, with 21 bases of the junction left unmatched. The CDR3 spells CALGGTFENPYWGTYTDKLIF. CDR3 nucleotides: TGTGCTCTTGGGGGAACCTTCGAAAACCCCTACTGGGGGACCTACACCGATAAACTCATCTTT.

As to this clone: One base separates it from a far larger clone, so it is likely a read error. The same CDR3 also results from other DNA sequences found in this sample. The chain combines TRDV2 with TRDJ3; 12 bases are shared with TRDD3. As TCRdb names no J gene, one was assigned here on the basis of a DNA match to germline. This CDR3 has 20 amino acids. V lost 3 bases to trimming and J lost 2 bases; unmatched junction nucleotides: 10. Germline CDR1 and CDR2: GEAIGNYY and EKD. DNA of the CDR3: TGTGCCTGTGACCTGTACTGGGGGATACAAACGGCCTGGGACACCCGACAGATGTTTTTC. Translating gives CACDLYWGIQTAWDTRQMFF.

This clone was seen many times. The junction departs from germline at one end; a sequencing error may be responsible. This sample also contains other DNA sequences that code for the same CDR3. The V call is TRDV1, the J call TRDJ2; the match to TRDD3 covers 7 bases. The CDR3 runs 21 residues. The germline V gene has CDR1 TSWWSYY and CDR2 QGS. CDR3 sequence (DNA): TGTGCTCTTGGGGAGCCTCATGGGGGGGGATTATTGTCCCGTTTGGCAGCACAACTCTTCTTT. It codes for CALGEPHGGGLLSRLAAQLFF.

This clone has only a few counts. This probably arose from a read error, given a far larger clone one base away. This sample also contains other DNA sequences that code for the same CDR3. The chain recombines TRDV1 with TRDJ1, with TRDD2 matching over 7 bases. The CDR3 covers 19 residues. Looked up from germline, CDR1 is TSWWSYY and CDR2 is QGS. V lost 0 bases, J lost 2 bases, and 15 bases stayed unmatched. The DNA of the CDR3 is TGTGCTCTTGGGGAACTTCCGGCCTTCCTTTCCCCATATACCGATAAACTCATCTTT. Its protein is CALGELPAFLSPYTDKLIF.

This clone was picked up a small number of times. The translation of this DNA and the TCRdb protein of a much larger clone differ at residue 9, probably owing to a read error; the protein shown here is translated from the DNA. The chain joins TRDV2 to TRDJ1; D gene ambiguous. The J gene was not available in TCRdb and was assigned here by matching the DNA to germline segments. V shed 0 bases and J shed 2 bases, with 18 bases lying between them. Germline V gives CDR1 GEAIGNYY, CDR2 EKD. CDR3 size: 17 residues. The CDR3 bases are TGTGCCTGTGACACCGTGGGCCTGGAGGATCCTACCGATAAACTCATCTTT. Residues: CACDTVGLEDPTDKLIF.

This clone was seen a handful of times. TCRdb lists the protein of a much larger clone for this DNA, which differs at residue 21, so this is likely a read error; the protein given here is translated from the DNA itself. No J gene was named, though the V gene is TRDV1; TRDD3 is the table's D call, not checked against the DNA. CDR3 length: 22 residues. CDR1 and CDR2 (germline): TSWWSYY, QGS. The CDR3 nucleotides are TGTGCTCTTGGGCCCCTGGAATTCCTTCGATCTATACTGGGGGACTACACCGATAAACTCACCTTT. Its protein product is CALGPLEFLRSILGDYTDKLTF.

This clone occurred a few times. This DNA's translation and the protein TCRdb lists, from a much larger clone, do not match at residue 12, likely due to a read error; the protein shown is translated from the DNA. The chain carries TRDV3 and TRDJ1, with D maybe TRDD3 (6 bases). No J segment appears in TCRdb, so it was assigned here by matching the sequence to germline. The CDR3 extends over 15 amino acids. The germline V gene has CDR1 TVYSNPD and CDR2 GDNSRS (reference sequence). The DNA for the CDR3 is TGTGCCTTTAGCGTGAGGGGGAGATACACCGATAGACTCATCTTT. Translation gives CAFSVRGRYTDRLIF.

Only a few counts were recorded for this clone. The protein recorded in TCRdb matches a much larger clone and deviates from this DNA's translation at residue 11, suggesting a read error; the protein here is obtained by translating the DNA. DNA for the CDR3: TGTGCTCTTGGGAGCAACCGGCCTTCCCCTCACTGGGGGATAATTTTGACAGCACAACTCTTCTTT. Protein: CALGSNRPSPHWGIILTAQLFF. This chain uses TRDV1 with TRDJ2; TRDD3 matches at 11 bases. Germline matching of the DNA provided the J gene here, since TCRdb leaves it blank. Germline V gene sequence: CDR1 TSWWSYY, CDR2 QGS. Unmatched junction bases numbered 21, after V lost 5 bases and J lost 1 base. The CDR3 is 22 amino acids.

This clone is judged medium-sized. The same CDR3 can be traced to other DNA sequences in this sample. The chain couples TRDV2 to TRDJ3; 8 bases align to TRDD3. The CDR3 spans 22 residues. Trimming took 0 bases from V and 3 from J; bases not matched to a gene: 18. Germline lookup yields CDR1 GEAIGNYY and CDR2 EKD. In nucleotides, the CDR3 is TGTGCCTGTGACACCGTGTCCCTGGGGGAGACAAACGGGGTCTGGGACACCCGACAGATGTTTTTC. Its protein is CACDTVSLGETNGVWDTRQMFF.

Worth noting for this clone: The protein TCRdb gives is from a much larger clone and does not agree with this DNA's translation at residue 8, likely a read error; the protein shown here comes from the DNA. The J gene is TRDJ3, the V gene TRDV2, with 7 bases matching TRDD3. Because TCRdb records no J gene, it was assigned here through a match of the DNA to germline. The CDR3 spans 19 residues. Germline V gene data show CDR1 as GEAIGNYY and CDR2 as EKD. V shed 3 bases, J shed 0 bases, and the junction held 10 bases outside the gene matches. CDR3 DNA: TGTGCCTGTGACCTACTGGGGAATACTAGCTCCTGGGACACCCGACAGATGTTTTTC. It translates to CACDLLGNTSSWDTRQMFF.

Points on this clone: A far larger clone is just one base off, so this is likely a read error. Within the sample, other DNA sequences also encode this same CDR3. The chain carries TRDV1 and TRDJ1, with 13 positions matching TRDD3. TCRdb offers no J gene call, so here the DNA was matched to germline to obtain one. V shed 6 bases, J shed 3 bases, and the junction held 22 bases outside the gene matches. The CDR3 runs 21 residues. Per germline, CDR1 TSWWSYY and CDR2 QGS. CDR3 loop: CALGAPSYVSLLGDTADKLIF. In DNA form, the CDR3 reads TGTGCTCTTGGAGCCCCTTCCTACGTATCCCTACTGGGGGATACGGCCGATAAACTCATCTTT.

This clone was seen repeatedly, ten times or more. TCRdb shows a much larger clone's protein in place of this DNA's translation, and the two differ at residue 6, likely through a read error; the protein shown is translated from the DNA. The rearrangement links TRDV2 to TRDJ2, with TRDD3 matching 9 bases. TCRdb leaves out the J gene; it was filled in here by matching the DNA to germline. The CDR3 consists of 21 residues. After removal of 0 bases from V and 1 base from J, the junction contained 17 bases not matched to a gene. Germline V lookup: CDR1 GEAIGNYY, CDR2 EKD. CDR3 sequence (DNA): TGTGCCTGTGACACCCTCCTTGACTGGGGGACAAGGGCCTATTTGACAGCACAACTCTTCTTT. The encoded protein is CACDTLLDWGTRAYLTAQLFF.

Note on this clone: The TCRdb protein comes from a much larger clone and disagrees with this DNA's translation at residue 5, likely due to a read error; the protein given here is derived from the DNA. The chain has TRDV2 and TRDJ1, with 8 bases aligning to TRDD3. Germline CDR1 GEAIGNYY, CDR2 EKD. With V trimmed by 3 bases and J by 3 bases, 35 bases remained unmatched. The CDR3 has 24 amino acids. The CDR3, as DNA: TGTGCCTGTGACCCCGTGGGCTACTGGGGGGCTCTAATGCTTGGGCGAAAAGGGGCCGATAAACTCATCTTT. It translates to CACDPVGYWGALMLGRKGADKLIF.

In the case of this clone: Since a far larger clone is one base different, this is likely a read error. This sample includes further DNA sequences coding for the same CDR3. The CDR3 DNA reads TGTGCTCTTGGGGAGGAGGGGGCCTTCCCAATACTGGGGGATAGATCGGATAAACTCATCTTT. Encoded protein: CALGEEGAFPILGDRSDKLIF. The rearrangement joins TRDV1 to TRDJ1; 11 nucleotides line up with TRDD3. The CDR3 consists of 21 residues. Germline trimming cut 3 bases from V and 5 bases from J; bases unmatched to any gene: 23. The germline gives CDR1 TSWWSYY, CDR2 QGS.

This clone has just a few counts. A much bigger clone sits one base away, suggesting this may be a read error. This sample also contains other DNA sequences that code for the same CDR3. This chain uses TRDV2 with TRDJ1; 8 bases agree with TRDD3. J gave up 3 bases and V 7 bases, and 9 bases lay outside the gene matches. The CDR3 is 14 amino acids. The germline gives CDR1 GEAIGNYY, CDR2 EKD. CDR3 region: CACDPWGIPDKLIF. The CDR3 nucleotides read TGTGCCTGCGACCCTTGGGGGATCCCCGATAAACTCATCTTT.

Relative to its sample, this clone is medium-sized (0.01 to 0.1%). This chain connects TRDV2 to TRDJ3, with 9 bases fitting TRDD3. CDR3 length equals 17 residues. The germline V gene has CDR1 GEAIGNYY and CDR2 EKD. Unmatched junction bases numbered 2, after V lost 3 bases and J lost 0 bases. The CDR3: CACDYWGSSWDTRQMFF. The CDR3 DNA sequence: TGTGCCTGTGACTACTGGGGGAGCTCCTGGGACACCCGACAGATGTTTTTC.

This clone was counted at least ten times. Other DNA sequences in the sample encode the same CDR3. V usage is TRDV1 and J usage is TRDJ1; TRDD2 matches 7 bases. With 2 bases clipped from V and 3 bases from J, the junction kept 21 bases outside the gene matches. Looked up from germline, CDR1 is TSWWSYY and CDR2 is QGS. The CDR3 has 20 residues. CDR3 nucleotide sequence: TGTGCTCTTGGGGAATCCTTACCTTTCCTACGGGCCGGGGGCCCCGATAAACTCATCTTT. It is translated as CALGESLPFLRAGGPDKLIF.

This clone was seen more than once but under ten times. The protein recorded in TCRdb matches a much larger clone and deviates from this DNA's translation at residue 3, suggesting a read error; the protein here is obtained by translating the DNA. The chain combines TRDV2 with TRDJ3; 13 bases agree with TRDD3. TCRdb gives no J gene; it was assigned here by matching the DNA to germline. The CDR3 has 22 amino acids. Germline V gives CDR1 GEAIGNYY, CDR2 EKD. DNA of the CDR3: TGTGCCCGTGACCCCCCGGACTGGGGGATACGCGTGGGCTCCTGGGACACCCGACAGATGTTTTTC. As protein: CARDPPDWGIRVGSWDTRQMFF.

This clone was recorded a few times. This DNA translates differently at residue 6 from the TCRdb protein, which is that of a much larger clone; a read error is likely, and the protein shown is the DNA's own translation. J is TRDJ2 and V is TRDV2, with TRDD3 identical over 10 bases. The J gene was missing in TCRdb and was found by matching the end of the DNA to germline. J gave up 4 bases and V 3 bases, and 16 bases lay outside the gene matches. Germline loops: CDR1 GEAIGNYY, CDR2 EKD. CDR3 size: 19 residues. The CDR3 loop reads CACDPMSWGILAGTAQLFF. The CDR3 DNA sequence: TGTGCCTGTGACCCCATGTCTTGGGGGATACTTGCCGGGACAGCACAACTCTTCTTT.

This clone was recorded at least ten times. This chain connects TRDV3 to TRDJ2; possibly TRDD3 for D (5 bases). Trimming took 1 base from V and 0 from J, leaving 12 bases between them. The CDR3 length is 15 residues. CDR1 is TVYSNPD and CDR2 is GDNSRS in the germline V gene (reference sequence). CDR3 DNA sequence: TGTGCCTTTACCGGGGGCGTATCTTTGACAGCACAACTCTTCTTT. Translation gives CAFTGGVSLTAQLFF.

To note about this clone: A far larger clone is one nucleotide away, so this likely arose from a read error. This CDR3 is also generated by other DNA sequences in the sample. The CDR3, as DNA: TGTGCTCTCCTGCCATGGGGATCTACCGATAAACTCATCTTT. As protein: CALLPWGSTDKLIF. The genes are TRDV1 and TRDJ1; TRDD3 is a possible D gene (6 bases). Trimming removed 9 bases from V and 2 bases from J, with 16 bases in between. Germline CDR1 and CDR2: TSWWSYY and QGS. The CDR3 consists of 14 residues.

In its sample, this clone was seen many times. TCRdb's protein for this DNA is that of a much larger clone and differs from the translation at residue 3, likely a read error; the protein shown is the DNA translation. The sample has other DNA sequences that encode this CDR3 too. The chain links TRDV2 to TRDJ1, with TRDD3 matching 9 bases. Germline V CDR1 and CDR2: GEAIGNYY, EKD. The CDR3 has 15 residues. CDR3 protein: CARDDLGDAGYKLIF. The CDR3 coding sequence is TGTGCCCGTGACGACCTGGGGGATGCGGGCTATAAACTCATCTTT.

As concerns this clone: A read error likely explains why the TCRdb protein, taken from a much larger clone, differs from this DNA's translation at residue 5; the protein shown is translated from the DNA. J is TRDJ4 and V is TRDV1; 7 bases map to TRDD3. Looked up from germline, CDR1 is TSWWSYY and CDR2 is QGS. The CDR3 runs to 23 residues. Trimming at V came to 5 bases and at J to 0 bases, leaving 33 bases not matched to a gene. The CDR3 region is CALGKDGPIVPTLYWGDARPLIF. CDR3 DNA: TGTGCTCTTGGGAAAGACGGGCCGATAGTTCCCACTCTTTACTGGGGAGACGCCAGACCCCTGATCTTT.

With regard to this clone: The TCRdb record carries a much larger clone's protein, which differs from this DNA's translation at residue 3; a read error is the likely cause, and the protein listed here is the DNA translation. The chain employs TRDV2 and TRDJ1; TRDD3 agrees at 10 bases. The J gene comes from matching the DNA to germline here; TCRdb lacks it. The CDR3 has 14 amino acids. Germline CDR1 is GEAIGNYY and CDR2 is EKD. The CDR3 sequence is CARDGGYGSDKLIF. DNA for the CDR3: TGTGCCCGTGACGGGGGATACGGGTCCGATAAACTCATCTTT.